This passage covers 29 T cell receptor beta chains from one sample sequenced in a study of shared clonotypes between healthy human individuals. Only in-frame clones appear in the TCRdb table, and some are missing; sequencing was by immunoSEQ multiplex PCR. Of around 640,000 clones listed, 96% are singletons. CD8 cells regarded as naive lacked CD45RO, were positively chosen for CCR7, and omitted terminally differentiated effector memory CD45RA+ cells. Sequenced: naive CD8+ T cells sorted from blood. The receptors here all came from a young woman in good health.

The chain couples TRBV27 to TRBJ2-7; D not resolved. V was cut by 5 bases and J by 5 bases, with 10 bases left in between. Germline lookup yields CDR1 MNHEY and CDR2 SMNVEV (reference sequence). The CDR3 loop spans 12 amino acids. The CDR3 DNA reads TGTGCCAGCAGTGGCCTAGAGGACGAGCAGTACTTC. Its translation: CASSGLEDEQYF.

The chain recombines TRBV15 with TRBJ1-1; possibly TRBD1 for D (5 bases). This CDR3 has 16 residues. V gave up 5 bases and J gave up 0 bases, with 16 bases separating them. Germline values: CDR1 LNHNV, CDR2 YYDKDF (reference sequence). The CDR3 nucleotides read TGTGCCACCAGCGGGGGGGACGTATACATGAACACTGAAGCTTTCTTT. It encodes CATSGGDVYMNTEAFF.

V is TRBV9 and J is TRBJ2-3; maybe TRBD1 (6 bases). Trimming removed 6 bases at V and 5 bases at J, with 16 bases between. The length of the CDR3 is 14 residues. The germline V gene encodes CDR1 SGDLS and CDR2 YYNGEE. The CDR3 DNA reads as TGTGCCAGCAAAGGGGGAAGCGGTATAGATACGCAGTATTTT. It is translated as CASKGGSGIDTQYF.

CDR3 protein: CASSLEGDTLRTQYF. Written as DNA, the CDR3 is TGTGCCAGCAGCTTGGAGGGGGACACCCTACGTACGCAGTATTTT. The chain combines TRBV5-6 with TRBJ2-3, with D tentatively TRBD1 (6 bases). Germline CDR1 reads SGHDT; CDR2 reads YYEEEE. V lost 0 bases to trimming and J lost 8 bases, with 16 bases between them. This CDR3 is 15 amino acids long.

J is TRBJ1-2 and V is TRBV29-1; D is possibly TRBD1 (6 bases). The CDR3 sequence is 13 residues long. Trimming shortened V by 7 bases and J by 8 bases, and 20 bases separated the two germline ends. Germline values: CDR1 SQVTM, CDR2 ANQGSEA. CDR3 loop: CSDDRRGARGYTF. The CDR3 nucleotides are TGCAGCGACGACCGGAGGGGGGCGCGGGGCTACACCTTC.

On this clone itself: Other DNA sequences in the same sample also yield this CDR3. This rearrangement joins TRBV5-1 to TRBJ1-1, with TRBD1 as a possible D gene (5 bases). From germline, CDR1 is SGHRS and CDR2 YFSETQ. The CDR3 consists of 13 residues. Trimming took 0 bases from V and 4 from J, leaving 7 bases between them. The CDR3 DNA sequence: TGCGCCAGCAGCTTGGGTGGGGGCACTGAAGCTTTCTTT. Its translation: CASSLGGGTEAFF.

The chain couples TRBV5-6 to TRBJ1-1, with unresolved D. The CDR3 spans 16 residues. V was pared by 0 bases and J by 3 bases, with 15 bases between. CDR1 is SGHDT and CDR2 is YYEEEE in the germline V gene. The DNA for the CDR3 is TGTGCCAGCAGCTTGGCCTGGTTGGAAAGGGACACTGAAGCTTTCTTT. Amino acid sequence: CASSLAWLERDTEAFF.

J is TRBJ1-2 and V is TRBV5-6, with D uncertain. The CDR3 sequence is 17 residues long. V gave up 2 bases and J gave up 4 bases, with 21 bases separating them. The germline CDR1 and CDR2 sequences are SGHDT and YYEEEE. The CDR3 sequence is CASSFPPTREAFYGYTF. The CDR3 DNA follows: TGTGCCAGCAGCTTTCCCCCTACTCGGGAGGCCTTCTATGGCTACACCTTC. Together with reference TRBV5-6 and TRBJ1-2, the CDR3 gives the full variable domain: DAGVTQSPTHLIKTRGQQVTLRCSPKSGHDTVSWYQQALGQGPQFIFQYYEEEERQRGNFPDRFSGHQFPNYSSELNVNALLLGDSALYLCASSFPPTREAFYGYTFGSGTRLTVV.

In nucleotides, the CDR3 is TGTGCCAGCAGCTTAGGTAGCGGGACGGAAAATAACTATGGCTACACCTTC. This codes for CASSLGSGTENNYGYTF. This sequence joins TRBV7-9 and TRBJ1-2; D possibly corresponds to TRBD1 (5 bases). With 1 base removed from V and 1 base from J, the gap between germline ends came to 16 bases. Germline V gene data show CDR1 as SEHNR and CDR2 as FQNEAQ (reference sequence). The CDR3 is 17 amino acids.

The chain combines TRBV29-1 with TRBJ2-2; maybe TRBD1 (5 bases). Trimming removed 5 bases at V and 2 bases at J, with 9 bases between. This CDR3 region has 13 residues. Looked up from germline, CDR1 is SQVTM and CDR2 is ANQGSEA. CDR3 residues: CSVLRVNTGELFF. As DNA, the CDR3 is TGCAGCGTTCTCAGGGTTAACACCGGGGAGCTGTTTTTT.

This chain connects TRBV27 to TRBJ2-2, with TRBD1 matching over 7 bases. This CDR3 spans 16 amino acids. The trim removed 4 bases at V and 4 bases at J, leaving 9 bases unmatched. Per the germline V gene, CDR1 is MNHEY and CDR2 is SMNVEV (reference sequence). CDR3 DNA sequence: TGTGCCAGCAGTTCGACCGTGGACAGGTCCACCGGGGAGCTGTTTTTT. Its protein product is CASSSTVDRSTGELFF.

The chain has TRBV11-3 and TRBJ2-1, with D maybe TRBD1 (6 bases). The CDR3 contains 11 residues. Looked up from germline, CDR1 is SGHNT and CDR2 is YENEEA. Between the trimmed V and J ends, which lost 8 bases and 13 bases, there was a span of 15 bases. CDR3 coding DNA: TGTGCCAGCGGCCAGGGGTTGAGCCAGTTCTTC. This encodes CASGQGLSQFF.

This chain connects TRBV11-2 to TRBJ2-7, with TRBD2 identical over 10 bases. There are 15 residues in the CDR3. The V gene end was trimmed by 1 base and the J gene end by 7 bases; junction bases not matched to a gene: 7. Germline V gives CDR1 SGHAT, CDR2 FQNNGV. The CDR3 spells CASSLVSGRAREQYF. The CDR3 region has the DNA TGTGCCAGCAGCTTAGTCAGCGGGAGGGCTAGGGAGCAGTACTTC.

The rearrangement links TRBV28 to TRBJ1-4, with D unresolved. This CDR3 region has 13 residues. CDR1 and CDR2 (germline): MDHEN, SYDVKM. With 3 bases removed from V and 8 bases from J, the gap between germline ends came to 10 bases. The CDR3 coding sequence is TGTGCCAGCAGTTTCATGGACGGCGAAAAACTGTTTTTT. Encoded protein: CASSFMDGEKLFF. The full variable domain, completed using reference TRBV28 and TRBJ1-4, is DVKVTQSSRYLVKRTGEKVFLECVQDMDHENMFWYRQDPGLGLRLIYFSYDVKMKEKGDIPEGYSVSREKKERFSLILESASTNQTSMYLCASSFMDGEKLFFGSGTQLSVL.

The V and J genes are TRBV5-6 and TRBJ2-3; D is ambiguous. There are 13 residues in the CDR3. Per the germline V gene, CDR1 is SGHDT and CDR2 is YYEEEE. V was clipped by 3 bases and J by 3 bases, with 8 bases between them. CDR3 DNA sequence: TGTGCCAGCAGCTCGAGTTATACAGATACGCAGTATTTT. Translation gives CASSSSYTDTQYF.

The DNA of the CDR3 is TGTGCCAGCAGTTTCGCAGGACGGTTCACCACAGATACGCAGTATTTT. Translation gives CASSFAGRFTTDTQYF. The J gene is TRBJ2-3, the V gene TRBV6-9, with D hard to call. The V and J ends lost 4 bases and 2 bases respectively, with 16 bases between them. The CDR3 totals 16 residues. Germline CDR1 reads MNHGY; CDR2 reads SVAAGI.

The V call is TRBV7-9, the J call TRBJ2-7; possibly TRBD1 for D (5 bases). V lost 1 base and J 4 bases, leaving 17 bases between the germline ends. The CDR3 has 16 amino acids. The germline V gene encodes CDR1 SEHNR and CDR2 FQNEAQ (reference sequence). The CDR3 is CASSLEMGQGRYEQYF. The CDR3 region has the DNA TGTGCCAGCAGCTTAGAAATGGGGCAGGGAAGGTACGAGCAGTACTTC.

This chain uses TRBV27 with TRBJ1-3; maybe TRBD1 (5 bases). This CDR3 has 15 residues. The germline gives CDR1 MNHEY, CDR2 SMNVEV (reference sequence). V gave up 7 bases and J gave up 3 bases, with 16 bases separating them. The chain's CDR3 is CASTAPLGGGNTIYF. The CDR3 DNA reads TGTGCCAGCACTGCACCCCTCGGGGGTGGAAACACCATATATTTT.

The rearrangement links TRBV6-5 to TRBJ2-2, with D hard to call. This CDR3 is built from 15 residues. CDR1 and CDR2 (germline): MNHEY, SVGAGI. V was pared by 1 base and J by 1 base, with 7 bases between. CDR3 in DNA: TGTGCCAGCAGTTACTTGTTGGGGAACACCGGGGAGCTGTTTTTT. Protein sequence: CASSYLLGNTGELFF.

The rearrangement uses TRBV20-1 and TRBJ2-3; 8 positions match TRBD1. CDR1 is DFQATT and CDR2 is SNEGSKA in the germline V gene (reference sequence). This CDR3 is 11 amino acids long. Germline trimming cut 5 bases from V and 10 bases from J; bases unmatched to any gene: 5. The CDR3 protein is CSAYTGGAQYF. In nucleotides, the CDR3 is TGCAGTGCTTACACAGGGGGTGCGCAGTATTTT.

This rearrangement joins TRBV11-2 to TRBJ2-7, with D perhaps TRBD2 (6 bases). Trimming took off 5 bases at V and 9 bases at J, with 26 bases between the two ends. The CDR3 has 16 residues. The germline V gene encodes CDR1 SGHAT and CDR2 FQNNGV. This CDR3 reads CASSRARRGLEGLQYF. The DNA for the CDR3 is TGTGCCAGCAGCCGGGCTCGCCGGGGCCTGGAGGGACTGCAGTACTTC.

The V and J genes are TRBV27 and TRBJ2-2; 10 bases fit TRBD1. Germline CDR1 reads MNHEY; CDR2 reads SMNVEV (reference sequence). The CDR3 is 15 amino acids. Trimming at V came to 3 bases and at J to 5 bases, leaving 3 bases not matched to a gene. The CDR3 reads CASSFQGQGTGELFF. CDR3 DNA: TGTGCCAGCAGTTTCCAGGGACAGGGGACCGGGGAGCTGTTTTTT.

CDR3 protein: CASSQPGQGSEQYF. CDR3 sequence (DNA): TGCGCCAGCAGCCAACCGGGACAGGGTAGCGAGCAGTACTTC. The gene calls are TRBV4-1 and TRBJ2-5, with TRBD1 matching 9 bases. The J call may be in error: the DNA end matches TRBJ2-7 better. Germline assignment: CDR1 MGHRA and CDR2 YSYEKL. The CDR3 extends over 14 amino acids.

V gene TRBV7-6 combines with J gene TRBJ2-5; unclear D gene. The germline CDR1 and CDR2 sequences are SGHVS and FNYEAQ. This CDR3 has 15 amino acids. V lost 7 bases to trimming and J lost 1 base, with 16 bases between them. CDR3 residues: CASTAIHAPQETQYF. As DNA, the CDR3 is TGTGCCAGCACCGCTATTCATGCACCCCAAGAGACCCAGTACTTC.

The chain carries TRBV28 and TRBJ1-2; 8 positions agree with TRBD1. The germline V gene encodes CDR1 MDHEN and CDR2 SYDVKM. The CDR3 is 14 residues long. Germline trimming cut 7 bases from V and 1 base from J; bases unmatched to any gene: 5. This CDR3 is CASKTRGLNYGYTF. The CDR3 DNA reads TGTGCCAGCAAAACCAGGGGGCTTAACTATGGCTACACCTTC.

The chain carries TRBV6-1 and TRBJ2-3; tentative D call: TRBD1 (5 bases). Per the germline V gene, CDR1 is MNHNS and CDR2 is SASEGT. The CDR3 consists of 15 residues. Trimming pared 3 bases from V and 2 bases from J, leaving 12 bases between. The CDR3 coding sequence is TGTGCCAGCAGTGAGTCAGGGTGGCACACAGATACGCAGTATTTT. It codes for CASSESGWHTDTQYF.

The gene calls are TRBV30 and TRBJ1-2, with TRBD1 as a possible D gene (5 bases). Trimming stripped 3 bases from V and 4 bases from J, with 15 bases between. Germline-derived CDR1 and CDR2 are GTSNPN and SVGIG (reference sequence). The CDR3 is 14 residues long. This CDR3 is CAWSPIDGTYGYTF. DNA for the CDR3: TGTGCCTGGAGCCCAATCGACGGGACCTATGGCTACACCTTC.

The chain combines TRBV13 with TRBJ1-3; D is unresolved. Germline values: CDR1 PRHDT, CDR2 FYEKMQ (reference sequence). CDR3 size: 11 residues. The V gene lost 5 bases and the J gene lost 9 bases, with 8 bases spanning the gap. DNA of the CDR3: TGTGCCAGCAGCCCTGGGAGCACCATATATTTT. Translated: CASSPGSTIYF.

V and J are TRBV28 and TRBJ2-2; D remains unclear. CDR1 and CDR2 from the germline V gene are MDHEN and SYDVKM. The CDR3 length is 14 residues. With 7 bases removed from V and 7 bases from J, the gap between germline ends came to 16 bases. The CDR3 protein is CASTRIIMVGELFF. CDR3 DNA sequence: TGTGCCAGCACGCGGATCATCATGGTCGGGGAGCTGTTTTTT.